The 20 T cell receptor beta chains given below trace back to one sample, sequenced in a study of control samples from healthy donors and cancer patients. Here immunoSEQ multiplex PCR was the method, and the copy in TCRdb shows in-frame clones only, minus some. The profile covers hundreds of thousands of clones, with around nine tenths appearing a single time and more than 6% taken by the ten largest. Sequencing input: PBMCs. These receptors were taken from a man between 40 and 49 years old with head and neck cancer.

V usage is TRBV3-1 (or the pseudogene TRBV3-2) and J usage is TRBJ1-2, with unresolved D. The CDR3 contains 13 residues. The V end lost 0 bases, the J end lost 4 bases, and 6 bases lay between the germline ends. CDR1 is LGHDT and CDR2 is YNNKEL in the germline V gene (reference sequence). The CDR3 DNA follows: TGTGCCAGCAGCCAAGACAGTAGCTATGGCTACACCTTC. Translating it yields CASSQDSSYGYTF.

The chain employs TRBV9 and TRBJ2-3, with 11 positions matching TRBD2. V was pared by 3 bases and J by 5 bases, with 5 bases of the junction left unmatched. The CDR3 consists of 15 residues. Per the germline V gene, CDR1 is SGDLS and CDR2 is YYNGEE. The CDR3 here is CASSAPSGRIDTQYF. CDR3 coding DNA: TGTGCCAGCAGCGCCCCTAGCGGGAGGATAGATACGCAGTATTTT.

V usage is TRBV4-3 and J usage is TRBJ2-1, with D possibly TRBD1 on 5 matching bases. Germline CDR1 LGHNA, CDR2 YSLEER. The V end was cut by 4 bases, the J end by 2 bases, with 18 bases between. The CDR3 extends over 17 amino acids. CDR3 residues: CASSPQLGQGAYNEQFF. In nucleotides, the CDR3 is TGCGCCAGCAGCCCCCAGCTCGGCCAGGGTGCCTACAATGAGCAGTTCTTC.

This rearrangement joins TRBV12-2 to TRBJ2-3; the tabulated D call, TRBD1, remains unverified against the DNA. TRBV12-2 is listed as a pseudogene. CDR3 length equals 17 residues. The CDR3 nucleotides are TGTGCAAGTCGTTTTAAACAGGGAGTAAAGGCTACAGATACGCAGTATTTT. It codes for CASRFKQGVKATDTQYF.

With regard to this clone: The junction shows a germline mismatch at one end, possibly a read error. This chain links TRBV9 with TRBJ2-5; no firm D call. CDR3 length equals 14 residues. Per the germline V gene, CDR1 is SGDLS and CDR2 is YYNGEE. Here the CDR3 reads CASSAKNEEETQHF. The DNA of the CDR3 is TGTGCCAGCAGCGCCAAAAACGAGGAAGAGACCCAGCACTTC.

V and J are TRBV5-4 and TRBJ1-1, with D perhaps TRBD1 (6 bases). CDR1 is SGHNT, CDR2 YYREEE, per germline (reference sequence). This CDR3 region has 14 residues. V was shortened by 1 base and J by 3 bases, with 10 bases between the two germline ends. As DNA, the CDR3 is TGTGCCAGCAGCTTGACAGGGCTATACACTGAAGCTTTCTTT. This translates into CASSLTGLYTEAFF.

The CDR3 reads CATRSSYNEQFF. For the CDR3, the DNA is TGTGCCACCCGGAGCTCCTACAATGAGCAGTTCTTC. The V and J genes are TRBV15 and TRBJ2-1; D unclear. CDR1 and CDR2 (germline): LNHNV, YYDKDF (reference sequence). The CDR3 extends over 12 amino acids. The V end was cut by 8 bases, the J end by 0 bases, with 5 bases between.

V is TRBV9 and J is TRBJ2-6; 7 bases are shared with TRBD1. V shed 4 bases and J 2 bases; nucleotides not matched to a gene: 3. Germline values: CDR1 SGDLS, CDR2 YYNGEE. The CDR3 consists of 15 residues. The CDR3 DNA follows: TGTGCCAGCAGCCCTACAGGGGCTGGGGCCAACGTCCTGACTTTC. This codes for CASSPTGAGANVLTF.

In this sample, this clone turned up a few times. The chain is built from TRBV5-6 and TRBJ2-7; possible D gene TRBD2, 6 bases. The germline V and J ends were trimmed by 2 bases and 0 bases, with 6 bases remaining between them. This CDR3 comprises 13 residues. The V gene's germline CDR1 is SGHDT and CDR2 YYEEEE. Here the CDR3 DNA reads TGTGCCAGCAGCTTCGGGAGCTCCTACGAGCAGTACTTC. Translating it yields CASSFGSSYEQYF.

CDR3 bases: TGTGCCAGCAGTTTATTTACGGCCGGGGGGCTGGGAGGCTACACCTTC. Its protein product is CASSLFTAGGLGGYTF. V and J are TRBV28 and TRBJ1-2; a possible D gene is TRBD1 (6 bases). Trimming removed 1 base from V and 8 bases from J, with 20 bases in between. Germline V lookup: CDR1 MDHEN, CDR2 SYDVKM. CDR3 length equals 16 residues.

This chain uses TRBV7-9 with TRBJ2-3; D call uncertain. Trimming stripped 2 bases from V and 0 bases from J, with 6 bases between. The CDR3 has 14 residues. CDR1 is SEHNR, CDR2 FQNEAQ, per germline (reference sequence). CDR3 DNA: TGTGCCAGCAGCTTAAGTACTAGCACAGATACGCAGTATTTT. As protein: CASSLSTSTDTQYF. Based on the CDR3 plus reference TRBV7-9 and TRBJ2-3, the full variable domain is DTGVSQNPRHKITKRGQNVTFRCDPISEHNRLYWYRQTLGQGPEFLTYFQNEAQLEKSRLLSDRFSAERPKGSFSTLEIQRTEQGDSAMYLCASSLSTSTDTQYFGPGTRLTVL.

The chain links TRBV7-2 to TRBJ2-1, with TRBD2 matching over 9 bases. Germline CDR1 reads SGHTA; CDR2 reads FQGNSA. Trimming removed 3 bases from V and 8 bases from J; junction bases left unmatched: 8. This CDR3 has 15 residues. The CDR3 reads CASSFPSSGEDEQFF. CDR3 sequence (DNA): TGTGCCAGCAGCTTCCCTTCTAGCGGGGAGGATGAGCAGTTCTTC.

The V and J genes are TRBV11-1 and TRBJ2-7; perhaps TRBD1 as D (6 bases). The germline V and J ends were trimmed by 0 bases and 3 bases, with 12 bases remaining between them. There are 15 residues in the CDR3. CDR1 is SGHAT, CDR2 FQDESV, per germline (reference sequence). The CDR3 DNA reads as TGTGCCAGCAGCTTAGCCGGTAGGGGGAACTACGAGCAGTACTTC. Translation: CASSLAGRGNYEQYF.

The chain uses TRBV18 and TRBJ2-3; 9 bases map to TRBD2. Unmatched junction bases numbered 8, after V lost 3 bases and J lost 1 base. The CDR3 loop spans 17 amino acids. Germline CDR1 and CDR2: KGHSH and LQKENI. CDR3 amino acids: CASSPTRGLARTDTQYF. CDR3 sequence (DNA): TGTGCCAGCTCACCGACCCGGGGACTAGCCCGCACAGATACGCAGTATTTT.

J is TRBJ2-7 and V is TRBV5-1, with 7 positions matching TRBD1. In germline, CDR1 is SGHRS, CDR2 YFSETQ. This CDR3 comprises 11 residues. J lost 7 bases, V lost 4 bases, and 2 bases had no gene match. The CDR3 bases are TGCGCCAGCAGCGCACAGGGGGAGCAGTACTTC. This gives the protein CASSAQGEQYF.

The chain couples TRBV2 to TRBJ2-2; maybe TRBD1 (6 bases). CDR1 and CDR2 (germline): SNHLY, FYNNEI. The CDR3 spans 19 residues. Trimming shortened V by 0 bases and J by 3 bases, and 20 bases separated the two germline ends. CDR3 bases: TGTGCCAGCAGTGAAGCGGGGTCCGACAGGAGACGATACACCGGGGAGCTGTTTTTT. Its translation is CASSEAGSDRRRYTGELFF.

The chain joins TRBV18 to TRBJ2-7; TRBD2 aligns across 9 bases. Trimming at V came to 2 bases and at J to 4 bases, leaving 3 bases not matched to a gene. From germline, CDR1 is KGHSH and CDR2 LQKENI. The CDR3 is 14 residues long. As DNA, the CDR3 is TGTGCCAGCTCACCATTAGCGGGGGCTTACGAGCAGTACTTC. Its protein product is CASSPLAGAYEQYF.

The chain has TRBV30 and TRBJ1-2; a weak D match, TRBD1 (6 bases). This CDR3 region has 14 residues. The germline CDR1 and CDR2 sequences are GTSNPN and SVGIG (reference sequence). With 4 bases removed from V and 8 bases from J, the gap between germline ends came to 20 bases. This CDR3 is CAWTTGPDGEGYTF. CDR3 nucleotide sequence: TGTGCCTGGACCACAGGGCCGGATGGCGAGGGCTACACCTTC.

As DNA, the CDR3 is TGTGCCAGCAGCCAGACAGGAACGGGCTACACCTTC. Translated: CASSQTGTGYTF. The chain has TRBV6-5 and TRBJ1-2, with TRBD1 as a possible D gene (6 bases). Trimming removed 6 bases at V and 8 bases at J, with 13 bases between. The CDR3 runs to 12 residues. Germline V CDR1 and CDR2: MNHEY, SVGAGI.

DNA for the CDR3: TGTGCCAGCAGCTGGAGAAAGTGGGCCAACGTCCTGACTTTC. This translates into CASSWRKWANVLTF. V usage is TRBV7-2 and J usage is TRBJ2-6; D gene ambiguous. The germline V gene has CDR1 SGHTA and CDR2 FQGNSA. Deletions cut 4 bases from V and 5 bases from J, with 9 bases between. The CDR3 runs 14 residues. Full variable domain (remainder filled in from reference TRBV7-2 and TRBJ2-6): GAGVSQSPSNKVTEKGKDVELRCDPISGHTALYWYRQSLGQGLEFLIYFQGNSAPDKSGLPSDRFSAERTGGSVSTLTIQRTQQEDSAVYLCASSWRKWANVLTFGAGSRLTVL.